These 11 T cell receptor beta chains originate from one sample sequenced in a study of OX40 agonist ivuxolimab in advanced cancers. Method: immunoSEQ multiplex PCR; TCRdb's copy keeps in-frame clones and lacks some. There are fewer than 90,000 clones in the sample; approximately 91% occur only once, and 0.25% to 0.3% lies in the top ten. The input for sequencing was CD4+ or CD8+ T cells sorted from blood, taken in a trial of the OX40 agonist ivuxolimab. Receptors were obtained from an adult with an advanced solid tumor such as melanoma, head and neck, liver or kidney cancer.

V is TRBV6-1 and J is TRBJ1-5; D uncertain. The CDR3 loop spans 14 amino acids. Germline V gene lookup returns CDR1 MNHNS and CDR2 SASEGT. V shed 7 bases and J shed 0 bases, with 10 bases lying between them. The CDR3 is CASIGSHSNQPQHF. CDR3 bases: TGTGCCAGCATTGGGTCACATAGCAATCAGCCCCAGCATTTT.

The J gene is TRBJ1-1, the V gene TRBV27; D ambiguous. CDR1 and CDR2 (germline): MNHEY, SMNVEV (reference sequence). The CDR3 loop spans 15 amino acids. Trimming pared 2 bases from V and 6 bases from J, leaving 16 bases between. The CDR3 DNA reads as TGTGCCAGCAGTTTAGAGGTATCGCGGATCGCTGAAGCTTTCTTT. Residues: CASSLEVSRIAEAFF.

The chain recombines TRBV5-5 with TRBJ2-7; D may match TRBD1 or TRBD2 (5 bases each). This CDR3 spans 14 amino acids. With 2 bases removed from V and 3 bases from J, the gap between germline ends came to 12 bases. Per the germline V gene, CDR1 is SGHKS and CDR2 is YYEKEE (reference sequence). In DNA form, the CDR3 reads TGTGCCAGCAGCTTCCCCGGGGCGAACTACGAGCAGTACTTC. Translated: CASSFPGANYEQYF. Drawing the rest from reference TRBV5-5 and TRBJ2-7, the complete variable domain is DAGVTQSPTHLIKTRGQQVTLRCSPISGHKSVSWYQQVLGQGPQFIFQYYEKEERGRGNFPDRFSARQFPNYSSELNVNALLLGDSALYLCASSFPGANYEQYFGPGTRLTVT.

The genes are TRBV5-6 and TRBJ2-5; possibly TRBD1 for D (5 bases). With the DNA end fitting TRBJ2-7 better, the J assignment may be wrong. The length of the CDR3 is 13 residues. Germline V gene data show CDR1 as SGHDT and CDR2 as YYEEEE. The CDR3, as DNA: TGTGCCAGCAGCTTGAGGACACCCTACGAGCAGTACTTC. It yields the protein CASSLRTPYEQYF.

V gene TRBV19 combines with J gene TRBJ1-1, with a possible D match to TRBD1 (5 bases). Trimming took 3 bases from V and 5 from J, leaving 19 bases between them. The CDR3 loop spans 16 amino acids. Germline lookup yields CDR1 LNHDA and CDR2 SQIVND (reference sequence). CDR3 in amino acids: CASSIMGRAGPTEAFF. As DNA, the CDR3 is TGTGCCAGTAGTATTATGGGAAGGGCAGGGCCTACTGAAGCTTTCTTT.

This chain joins TRBV19 and TRBJ2-1; 8 bases map to TRBD1. This CDR3 has 17 residues. V was clipped by 7 bases and J by 0 bases; unmatched bases: 11. Germline assignment: CDR1 LNHDA and CDR2 SQIVND (reference sequence). The CDR3 loop reads CASMAQGARSSYNEQFF. The DNA of the CDR3 is TGTGCCAGTATGGCCCAGGGGGCGCGAAGCTCCTACAATGAGCAGTTCTTC.

The chain recombines TRBV5-4 with TRBJ2-5; maybe TRBD2 (6 bases). The CDR3 totals 15 residues. CDR1 and CDR2 from the germline V gene are SGHNT and YYREEE (reference sequence). The V and J ends lost 4 bases and 5 bases respectively, with 18 bases between them. CDR3 in amino acids: CASSLRSGSGETQYF. CDR3 nucleotide sequence: TGTGCCAGCAGCCTCCGGAGCGGAAGCGGGGAGACCCAGTACTTC. Combining the CDR3 with reference TRBV5-4 and TRBJ2-5 gives the whole variable domain ETGVTQSPTHLIKTRGQQVTLRCSSQSGHNTVSWYQQALGQGPQFIFQYYREEENGRGNFPPRFSGLQFPNYSSELNVNALELDDSALYLCASSLRSGSGETQYFGPGTRLLVL.

This chain's CDR3 is CASSVGGGDGGYTF. CDR3 DNA sequence: TGTGCCAGCAGCGTTGGGGGAGGTGATGGTGGCTACACCTTC. The gene calls are TRBV9 and TRBJ1-2, with D maybe TRBD1 (5 bases). V was trimmed by 2 bases and J by 7 bases, leaving 15 bases between them. CDR1 SGDLS and CDR2 YYNGEE come from the germline V gene. This CDR3 spans 14 amino acids.

The chain employs TRBV4-3 and TRBJ1-2; D not certain. Looked up from germline, CDR1 is LGHNA and CDR2 is YSLEER. The CDR3 has 15 amino acids. Trimming took off 0 bases at V and 1 base at J, with 9 bases between the two ends. Here the CDR3 reads CASSQDQRSNYGYTF. CDR3 in DNA: TGCGCCAGCAGCCAAGATCAGAGGAGTAACTATGGCTACACCTTC.

This clone was found a few times. The rearrangement joins TRBV5-1 to TRBJ1-4, with D possibly TRBD1 on 5 matching bases. Germline V gene sequence: CDR1 SGHRS, CDR2 YFSETQ. Trimming left V 5 bases short and J 0 bases short, with 17 bases between. CDR3 length: 17 residues. The CDR3 DNA follows: TGCGCCAGCAGTCGGGGGGTCAGGGAGTCAACTAATGAAAAACTGTTTTTT. This encodes CASSRGVRESTNEKLFF.

The genes are TRBV11-2 and TRBJ2-2; the match to TRBD2 covers 10 bases. J gave up 8 bases and V 10 bases, and 16 bases lay outside the gene matches. CDR1 is SGHAT and CDR2 is FQNNGV in the germline V gene. The CDR3 has 16 residues. The CDR3 sequence is CATRVISGGASGELFF. DNA of the CDR3: TGTGCCACCCGGGTTATAAGCGGGGGGGCATCTGGGGAGCTGTTTTTT.